This T cell receptor beta chain is from a study of cytomegalovirus exposure and HLA in healthy donors. The study, taken as a whole, reports: In a later analysis, TCR beta V- and J-gene trimming showed a link to a missense DCLRE1C variant. Among the most significant clusters, several appeared linked to common viral pathogens in a later analysis. An observed cluster of highly shared sequence variants was recorded as a likely sequencing artifact.

Germline V CDR1 and CDR2: MGHRA, YSYEKL. CDR3 size: 17 residues. V dropped 0 bases and J dropped 2; count of bases not matched to a gene: 10. In the case of this clone: Its antigen is as yet unknown.

PCR amplification relied on 60 Vbeta primers (plus 13 Jbeta primers). The data were produced by immunoSEQ multiplex PCR, yet TCRdb's version contains in-frame clones alone and is incomplete. The table records approximately 130,000 clones, approximately 78% of them present only once. The clonotype comes from a woman aged 40 to 49 in good health and CMV-seropositive. The V and J genes are TRBV4-1 and TRBJ2-7; 7 bases map to TRBD2. Material for sequencing was PBMCs. The DNA of the CDR3 is TGCGCCAGCAGCCAAGATGGTCCGGGAGGAGAAACCTACGAGCAGTACTTC. Protein product: CASSQDGPGGETYEQYF.